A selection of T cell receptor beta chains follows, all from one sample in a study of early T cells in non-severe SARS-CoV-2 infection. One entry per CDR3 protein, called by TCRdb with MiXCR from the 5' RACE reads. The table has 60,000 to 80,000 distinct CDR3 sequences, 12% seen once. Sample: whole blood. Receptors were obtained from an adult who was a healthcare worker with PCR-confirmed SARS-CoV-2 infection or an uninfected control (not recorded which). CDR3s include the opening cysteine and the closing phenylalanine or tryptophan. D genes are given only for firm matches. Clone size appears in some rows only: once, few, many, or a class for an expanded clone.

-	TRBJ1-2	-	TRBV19	TGTGCCAGTAGGACAGCTAACTATGGCTACACCTTC	CASRTANYGYTF
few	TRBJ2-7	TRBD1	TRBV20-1	TGCAGTGCTACCAGGACAGGGTCCTACGAGCAGTACTTC	CSATRTGSYEQYF
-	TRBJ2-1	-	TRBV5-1	TGCGCCAGCAGCTATCAGACAGAAAGCTCCTACAATGAGCAGTTCTTC	CASSYQTESSYNEQFF
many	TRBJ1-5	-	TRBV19	TGTGCCAGTAGTAAGGCGTTCGAGACTTTCCAGCATTTT	CASSKAFETFQHF
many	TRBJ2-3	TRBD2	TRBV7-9	TGTGCCAGCAGCTCCCAGGCAGACGTCCTAGCGGGACATAGCACAGATACGCAGTATTTT	CASSSQADVLAGHSTDTQYF
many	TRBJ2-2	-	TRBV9	TGTGCCAGCGACGGGGGAGGCGGGGCCGGGGAGCTGTTTTTT	CASDGGGGAGELFF
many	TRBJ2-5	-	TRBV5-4	TGTGCCAGCAGCCTCCCCCAAGAGACCCAGTACTTC	CASSLPQETQYF
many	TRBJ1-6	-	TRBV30	TGTGCCTGGGGAAAGAAATGGAGCTCCTATAATTCACCCCTCCACTTT	CAWGKKWSSYNSPLHF
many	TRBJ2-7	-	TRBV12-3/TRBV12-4	TGTGCCAGCAGTCCGTGGGGGGTGCGAGAGCAGTACTTC	CASSPWGVREQYF
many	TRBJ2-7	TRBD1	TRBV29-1	TGCAGCGTCCGGGACAGCTCCTACGAGCAGTACTTC	CSVRDSSYEQYF
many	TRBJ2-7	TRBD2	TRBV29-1	TGCAGCGTTGAAGGACTAGCGGGAGGCGGCGCCTACGAGCAGTACTTC	CSVEGLAGGGAYEQYF
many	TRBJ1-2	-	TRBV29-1	TGCAGCGTTGAAGATCCTTACTCGGGGGGCGGCTACACCTTC	CSVEDPYSGGGYTF
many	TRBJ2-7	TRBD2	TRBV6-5	TGTGCCAGCAGTCCCGGGACTAGCGGGATCTCCTACGAGCAGTACTTC	CASSPGTSGISYEQYF
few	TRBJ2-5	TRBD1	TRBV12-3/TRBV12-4	TGTGCCAGCAGTTCACGAACAGGGGGGAAAGAGACCCAGTACTTC	CASSSRTGGKETQYF
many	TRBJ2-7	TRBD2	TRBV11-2	TGTGCCAGCAGCCCCATTGGAGGTAGCGGGATCTACGAGCAGTACTTC	CASSPIGGSGIYEQYF
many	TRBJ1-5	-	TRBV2	TGTGCCAGCAGACAGGGCTATAGCAATCAGCCCCAGCATTTT	CASRQGYSNQPQHF
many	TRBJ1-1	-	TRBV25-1	TGTGCCAGCAGTCCCCCGGGGGACAACACTGAAGCTTTCTTT	CASSPPGDNTEAFF
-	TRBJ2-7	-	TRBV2	TGTGCCAGCAAGGGGGACCCTAGGGAGCAGTACTTC	CASKGDPREQYF
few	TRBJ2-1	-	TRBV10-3	TGTGCCATCAGTGGCCCGTCGCCCGAGCAGTTCTTC	CAISGPSPEQFF
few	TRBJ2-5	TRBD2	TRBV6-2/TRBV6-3	TGTGCCAGCAGTTACGGCGGGGGAGAGACCCAGTACTTC	CASSYGGGETQYF
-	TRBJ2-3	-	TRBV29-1	TGCAGCGCCGTGGAAGCACAAAGCACAGATACGCAGTATTTT	CSAVEAQSTDTQYF
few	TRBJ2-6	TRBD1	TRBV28	TGTGCCCACAACAGGGGGTCGGGGGCCAACGTCCTGACTTTC	CAHNRGSGANVLTF
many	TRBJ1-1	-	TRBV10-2	TGCGCCAGCACCTCACAGGATACAACTGAAGCTTTCTTT	CASTSQDTTEAFF
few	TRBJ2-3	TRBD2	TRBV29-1	TGCAGCGCCGCGACTAGCGGAGATACGCAGTATTTT	CSAATSGDTQYF
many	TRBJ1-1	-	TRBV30	TGTGCCTGGAGTGAAGGTCTGAACACTGAAGCTTTCTTT	CAWSEGLNTEAFF
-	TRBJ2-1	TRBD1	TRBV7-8	TGTGCCAGCAGCCGGGGACAGGGAAACAATGAGCAGTTCTTC	CASSRGQGNNEQFF
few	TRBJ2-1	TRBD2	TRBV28	TGTGCCAGCAGTTCCGGGAGGCTTGGGTATGAGCAGTTCTTC	CASSSGRLGYEQFF
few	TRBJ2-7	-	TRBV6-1	TGTGCCAGCATACAGGCAGGGGACGGGAGCGGCTACGAGCAGTACTTC	CASIQAGDGSGYEQYF
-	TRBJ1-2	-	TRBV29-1	TGCAGCGTTGAGGAGAATCCAAACTATGGCTACACCTTC	CSVEENPNYGYTF
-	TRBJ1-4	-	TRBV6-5	TGTGCCAGCTCCCGACAGAATGAAAAACTGTTTTTT	CASSRQNEKLFF
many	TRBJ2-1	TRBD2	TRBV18	TGTGCCAGCTCACCACCTAGCAACTGGGGACTAGCGGCCAATGAGCAGTTCTTC	CASSPPSNWGLAANEQFF
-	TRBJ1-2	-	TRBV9	TGTGCCAGCAGCGTAGTTTCGTATGGCTACACCTTC	CASSVVSYGYTF
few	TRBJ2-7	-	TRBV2	TGTGCCAGCAGCGTTACTAGTACCTACGAGCAGTACTTC	CASSVTSTYEQYF
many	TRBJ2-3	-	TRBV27	TGTGCCAGCGGCCATAGCACAGATACGCAGTATTTT	CASGHSTDTQYF
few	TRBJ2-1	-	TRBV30	TGTGCCTGGAATCCTGGACAACGTTACAATGAGCAGTTCTTC	CAWNPGQRYNEQFF
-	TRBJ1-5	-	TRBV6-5	TGTGCCAGCAGTGGGTGGTCCGGACAGCCCCAGCATTTT	CASSGWSGQPQHF
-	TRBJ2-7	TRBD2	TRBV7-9	TGTGCCAGCAGCTTGATAGCGGGAGTACCCTACGAGCAGTACTTC	CASSLIAGVPYEQYF
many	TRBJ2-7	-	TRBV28	TGTGCCAGCAGTTCTCCGGTACCCTCCTACGAGCAGTACTTC	CASSSPVPSYEQYF
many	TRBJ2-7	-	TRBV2	TGTGCCAGCAGCCAATACCTAGCGTTCGAGCAGTACTTC	CASSQYLAFEQYF
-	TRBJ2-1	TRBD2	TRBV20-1	TGCAGTGCTAATAGCGGGAGGCTGGACAATGAGCAGTTCTTC	CSANSGRLDNEQFF
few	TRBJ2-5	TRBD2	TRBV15	TGTGCCACCAGCAGGTTCACCGGGACTAGCTTGGAGACCCAGTACTTC	CATSRFTGTSLETQYF
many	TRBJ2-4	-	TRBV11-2	TGTGCCAGCAGCTTAGTCGGCTTGAACATTCAGTACTTC	CASSLVGLNIQYF
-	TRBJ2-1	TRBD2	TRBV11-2	TGTGCCAGCACTTCTGGCGGGAGGGCCGGTGAGCAGTTCTTC	CASTSGGRAGEQFF
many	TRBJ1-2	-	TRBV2	TGTGCCAGCAGTAACCAGCCGTCCTATGGCTACACCTTC	CASSNQPSYGYTF
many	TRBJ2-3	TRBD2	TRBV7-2	TGTGCCAGCAGCCTTAGACTAGCGGGAGGAGGTGATACGCAGTATTTT	CASSLRLAGGGDTQYF
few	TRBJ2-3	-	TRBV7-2	TGTGCCAGCAGCTCATCTCATCACGATACGCAGTATTTT	CASSSSHHDTQYF
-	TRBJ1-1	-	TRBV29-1	TGCAGCGCAGAGTTGAACACTGAAGCTTTCTTT	CSAELNTEAFF
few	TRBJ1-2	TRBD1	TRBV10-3	TGTGCCATCAGTGAAGGGACAGGGGATGGCTACACCTTC	CAISEGTGDGYTF
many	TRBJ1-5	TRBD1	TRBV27	TGTGCCAGCCCTATGATACAGGGGCGGCGGTATAGCAATCAGCCCCAGCATTTT	CASPMIQGRRYSNQPQHF
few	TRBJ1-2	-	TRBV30	TGTGCCTGGAGCGCCGGGGAACAGCACCATTATGGCTACACCTTC	CAWSAGEQHHYGYTF
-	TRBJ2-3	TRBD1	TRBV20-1	TGCAGTGCTCTCCGACAGGGGACCGGCACAGATACGCAGTATTTT	CSALRQGTGTDTQYF
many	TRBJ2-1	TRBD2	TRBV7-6	TGTGCCAGCAGCTTAGCGGGACTAGCGGGAGGCATGAATGAGCAGTTCTTC	CASSLAGLAGGMNEQFF
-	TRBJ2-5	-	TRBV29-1	TGCAGCGTTGAAGAAGAGGCAGCGGAAATACAAGAGACCCAGTACTTC	CSVEEEAAEIQETQYF